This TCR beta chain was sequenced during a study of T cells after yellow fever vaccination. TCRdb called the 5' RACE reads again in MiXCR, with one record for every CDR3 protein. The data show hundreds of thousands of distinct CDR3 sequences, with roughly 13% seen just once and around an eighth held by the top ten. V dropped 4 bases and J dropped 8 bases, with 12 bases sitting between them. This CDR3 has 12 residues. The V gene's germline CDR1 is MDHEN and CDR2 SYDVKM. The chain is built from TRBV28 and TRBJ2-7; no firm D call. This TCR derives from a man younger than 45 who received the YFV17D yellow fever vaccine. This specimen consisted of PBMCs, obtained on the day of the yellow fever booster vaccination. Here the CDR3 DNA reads TGTGCCAGCAGTTCGCACGCGGTTAAGCAGTACTTC. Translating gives CASSSHAVKQYF.